This T cell receptor beta chain was recovered during a study of blood T cell repertoires in COVID-19. Study as a whole: There were acute and convalescent COVID-19 samples, and they came from the United States, Italy and Spain.

Original handling: Amplified reference gene primers provided the basis for estimating nucleated cell counts. Libraries were prepared by immunoSEQ multiplex PCR; TCRdb keeps only in-frame clonotypes and omits some of them. V and J calls plus clone size are reproduced from that table; the DNA served to infer D and trimming. The profile shows under 300,000 clones, more than 70% of them singletons. V lost 0 bases and J 4 bases, leaving 9 bases between the germline ends. CDR3 length equals 14 residues. Per germline, CDR1 MGHRA and CDR2 YSYEKL. This chain uses TRBV4-1 with TRBJ1-1, with D uncertain. This sequence was found in a man older than 75 with acute or convalescent COVID-19. Specimen: peripheral blood. CDR3 sequence reads: CASSQDWYGTEAFF. DNA of the CDR3: TGCGCCAGCAGCCAAGATTGGTACGGCACTGAAGCTTTCTTT.